The entry below describes one TCR beta chain. Its antigen is still unknown. One base away there is no much larger clone; base qualities are not given. TCR CDR3 regions were amplified from genomic DNA by multiplex PCR using the deep immunoSEQ assay. For each cell subset, the extracted genomic DNA was distributed evenly across all wells of several immunoSEQ 96-well plates, and each plate served as one replicate. For unsorted PBMC, roughly 330 ng genomic DNA, equal to approximately 30,000 T cell genomes, was loaded into each replicate PCR. Ten immunoSEQ deep assay plates were used to sequence the unsorted PBMC genomic DNA. Purified libraries were measured with a Qubit 3.0 fluorometer, size-checked on a Bioanalyzer 2100, and measured again with the KAPA Library Quantification kit. Every immunoSEQ 96-well plate was sequenced on a dedicated single-read 150-cycle Illumina NextSeq 550 flow cell. The original pipeline was this. Because the immunoSEQ output held only junctional sequences and lacked quality scores, the filtering could not match the filtering applied to full-length reads. Sequences were annotated with PyIR, a Python wrapper for IgBLAST v1.9, using IMGT germline references to assign V/J genes and CDR3. Reads were removed for weak V/J assignments (E-value above 1e-6), missing CDR3, stop codons, out-of-frame junctions, or ambiguous translated residues. V3J clonotypes were defined as sequences sharing an identical inferred V gene, J gene, and CDR3 amino acid sequence. Percentage overlap between repertoires was computed as shared unique clonotypes divided by the size of the smaller repertoire. Three approaches were used to assess repertoire richness: RTK rarefaction, the Chao1 estimator, and Recon v2.1 estimates of unobserved clonotypes. Drawn from immuneACCESS, this table holds only the in-frame rearrangements with V and J called that TCRdb kept. Clones are partly lost; checked studies trace under half to an unresolved V gene and leave the rest unexplained. That table gives V, J and clone size, and the DNA gave D and trimming. The sample has about 480,000 clones on record, 79% of them singletons. Around 13% of the sample is in the top ten clones.

Inclusive of the bounding cysteine and phenylalanine, the CDR3 is 11 residues long. Solely the CDR3 DNA is kept, with 33 bases framed from the first base. V sheds 5 bases and J sheds 4 bases, leaving 5 bases between their ends. Based on the germline V gene, the CDR1 and CDR2 sequences are SGHRS and YFSETQ. The data originate from a study of shared clonotypes between healthy human individuals (dated by TCRdb to the early 2020s). Regarding the complete study: A couple of women and a few men aged 18 to 49 years were included in the cohort. To increase sequencing depth and limit assay-specific biases, TCR repertoire library preparation and sequencing were carried out by different laboratories using diverse techniques. To estimate repertoire size and how much clonotypes are shared between individuals, the study performed deep sequencing of blood TCR repertoires from a handful of healthy adults. Per donor, leukapheresis produced somewhere between about 0.94 and 9 billion PBMCs.

Results the study describes overall, beyond this receptor: Pairwise subsampling indicated that sequencing depth was expected to affect the degree of clonotype sharing among donors. The small number of donors limited the genetic and exposure-history diversity represented. Sampling was restricted to blood, and TCR repertoires in tissues likely differ from the TCR repertoires found in blood.

Healthy HIV-negative adults with no recently reported acute infections or vaccinations were included as donors. Every donor was a Caucasian adult residing in Nashville, Tennessee, USA. For unsorted samples, some 90 million PBMCs were counted and genomic DNA was extracted with the QIAamp DNA Blood Mini kit. Blood was obtained by leukapheresis, after which PBMCs were separated by Ficoll-Histopaque density gradient centrifugation and cryopreserved in liquid nitrogen vapor phase. The receptor chain draws on TRBV5-1 and TRBJ2-3; no D gene call is confident. The sequenced sample consisted of PBMCs. This clonotype was sampled from a woman between 40 and 55 years old in good health. Some clones in this sample may be carry-over from other donors' samples. The CDR3 region: CASRAADTQYF. The DNA is as follows: TGCGCCAGCAGGGCTGCAGATACGCAGTATTTT.